This entry describes one TCR beta chain. The target antigen is unknown. This entry is derived from a study of cytomegalovirus exposure and HLA in healthy donors. The V end was cut by 7 bases, the J end by 4 bases, with 11 bases between. CDR1 and CDR2 from the germline V gene are MGHRA and YSYEKL. The CDR3 has 12 residues. Donors consisted of healthy bone marrow donors. PCR was performed using 60 Vbeta and 13 Jbeta primers. The method was immunoSEQ multiplex PCR; TCRdb's version includes in-frame clones alone and lacks a portion of them. The data contain about 120,000 clones, approximately 80% of them seen just once; the ten biggest clones take up roughly 1.5%. General study results and limits: Versus the approximately 670-donor mean, an Asian-associated ancestry cluster reportedly showed fewer N-insertions in a later analysis.

The sample was PBMCs. J is TRBJ2-7 and V is TRBV4-1; D gene uncertain. The receptor comes from a woman aged 18-29 years in good health and CMV-seronegative. Here the CDR3 DNA reads TGCGCCAGCATGGGCAAGACGTACGAGCAGTACTTC. Translated: CASMGKTYEQYF.